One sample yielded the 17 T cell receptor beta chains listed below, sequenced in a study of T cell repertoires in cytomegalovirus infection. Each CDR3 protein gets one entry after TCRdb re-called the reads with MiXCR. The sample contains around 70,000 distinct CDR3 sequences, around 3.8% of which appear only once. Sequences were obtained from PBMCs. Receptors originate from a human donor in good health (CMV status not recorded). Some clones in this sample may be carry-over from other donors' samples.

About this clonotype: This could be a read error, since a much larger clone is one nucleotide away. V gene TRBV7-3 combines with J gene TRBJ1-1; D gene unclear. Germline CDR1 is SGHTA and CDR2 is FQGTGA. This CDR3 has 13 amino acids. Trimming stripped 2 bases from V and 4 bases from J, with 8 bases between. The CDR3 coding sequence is TGTGCCAGCAGCTTACCAGTTACCACTGAAGCTTTCTTT. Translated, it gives CASSLPVTTEAFF.

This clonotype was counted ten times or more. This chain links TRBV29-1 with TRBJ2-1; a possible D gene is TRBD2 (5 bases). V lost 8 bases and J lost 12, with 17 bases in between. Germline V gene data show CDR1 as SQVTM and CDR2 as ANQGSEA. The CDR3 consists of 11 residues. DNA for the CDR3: TGCAGCTCAACCACCGGGGAAGGGCAGTTCTTC. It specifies CSSTTGEGQFF.

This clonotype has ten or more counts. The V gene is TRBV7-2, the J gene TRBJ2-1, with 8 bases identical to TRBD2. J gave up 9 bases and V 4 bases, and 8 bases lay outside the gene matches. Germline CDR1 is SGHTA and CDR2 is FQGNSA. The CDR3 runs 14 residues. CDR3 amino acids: CASSWQAGAGEQFF. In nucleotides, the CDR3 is TGTGCCAGCAGCTGGCAAGCGGGGGCGGGTGAGCAGTTCTTC.

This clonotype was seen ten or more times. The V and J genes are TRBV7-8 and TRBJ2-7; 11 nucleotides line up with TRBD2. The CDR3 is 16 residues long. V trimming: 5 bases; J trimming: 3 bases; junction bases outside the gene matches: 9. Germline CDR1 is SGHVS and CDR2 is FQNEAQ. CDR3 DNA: TGTGCCAGCAGCCAGCAGACTAGCGGGGTATACTACGAGCAGTACTTC. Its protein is CASSQQTSGVYYEQYF.

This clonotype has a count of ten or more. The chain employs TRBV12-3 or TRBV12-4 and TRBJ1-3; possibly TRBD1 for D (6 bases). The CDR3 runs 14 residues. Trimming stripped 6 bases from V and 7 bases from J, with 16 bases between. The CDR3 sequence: CASSHLTGLNTIYF. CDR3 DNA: TGTGCCAGCAGCCATCTAACAGGGTTGAACACCATATATTTT.

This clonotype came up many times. In DNA form, the CDR3 reads TGTGCCAGCAGCTACCGGGACAGGGGTTATCATGAGCAGTTCTTC. Amino acids: CASSYRDRGYHEQFF. V usage is TRBV5-4 and J usage is TRBJ2-1; the match to TRBD1 covers 10 bases. CDR1 and CDR2 (germline): SGHNT, YYREEE (reference sequence). The CDR3 loop spans 15 amino acids. Trimming removed 3 bases from V and 8 bases from J; junction bases left unmatched: 8.

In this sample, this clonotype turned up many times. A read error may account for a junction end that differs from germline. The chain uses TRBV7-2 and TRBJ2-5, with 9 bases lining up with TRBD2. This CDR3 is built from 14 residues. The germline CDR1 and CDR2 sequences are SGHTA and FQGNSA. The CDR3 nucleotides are TGTGCCAGCAGCCTAGCGGGGCTAGGAGAGACCCAGTACTTC. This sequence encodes CASSLAGLGETQYF.

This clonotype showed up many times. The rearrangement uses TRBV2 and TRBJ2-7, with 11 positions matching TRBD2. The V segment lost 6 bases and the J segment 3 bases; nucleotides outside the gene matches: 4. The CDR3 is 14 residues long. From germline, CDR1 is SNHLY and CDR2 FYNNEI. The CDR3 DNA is TGTGCCAGCAGGGGACTAGCGGAATTCTACGAGCAGTACTTC. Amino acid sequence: CASRGLAEFYEQYF. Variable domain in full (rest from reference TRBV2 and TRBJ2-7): EPEVTQTPSHQVTQMGQEVILRCVPISNHLYFYWYRQILGQKVEFLVSFYNNEISEKSEIFDDQFSVERPDGSNFTLKIRSTKLEDSAMYFCASRGLAEFYEQYFGPGTRLTVT.

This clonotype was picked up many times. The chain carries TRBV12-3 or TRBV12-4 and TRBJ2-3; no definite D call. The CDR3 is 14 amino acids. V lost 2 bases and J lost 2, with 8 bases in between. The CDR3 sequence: CASSLQRLTDTQYF. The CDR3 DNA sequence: TGTGCCAGCAGTTTACAGCGTCTCACAGATACGCAGTATTTT.

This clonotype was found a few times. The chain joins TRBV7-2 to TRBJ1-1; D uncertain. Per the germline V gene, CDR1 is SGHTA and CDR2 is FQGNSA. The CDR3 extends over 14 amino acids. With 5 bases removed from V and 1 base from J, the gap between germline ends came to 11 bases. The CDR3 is CASSRGRGNTEAFF. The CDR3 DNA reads TGTGCCAGCAGCCGCGGGCGCGGGAACACTGAAGCTTTCTTT.

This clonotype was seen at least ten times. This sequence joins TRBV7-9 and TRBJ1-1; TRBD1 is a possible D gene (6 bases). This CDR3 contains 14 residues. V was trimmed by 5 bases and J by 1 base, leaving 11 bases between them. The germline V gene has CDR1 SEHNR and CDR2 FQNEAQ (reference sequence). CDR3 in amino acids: CASSPRRGNTEAFF. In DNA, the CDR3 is TGTGCCAGCAGCCCCCGCAGGGGGAACACTGAAGCTTTCTTT. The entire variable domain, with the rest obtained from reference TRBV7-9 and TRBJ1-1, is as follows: DTGVSQNPRHKITKRGQNVTFRCDPISEHNRLYWYRQTLGQGPEFLTYFQNEAQLEKSRLLSDRFSAERPKGSFSTLEIQRTEQGDSAMYLCASSPRRGNTEAFFGQGTRLTVV.

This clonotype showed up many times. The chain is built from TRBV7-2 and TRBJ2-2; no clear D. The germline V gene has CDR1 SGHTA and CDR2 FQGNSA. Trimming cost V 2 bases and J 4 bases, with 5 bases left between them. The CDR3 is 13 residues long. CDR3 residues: CASSLRATGELFF. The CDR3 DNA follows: TGTGCCAGCAGCTTAAGAGCCACCGGGGAGCTGTTTTTT.

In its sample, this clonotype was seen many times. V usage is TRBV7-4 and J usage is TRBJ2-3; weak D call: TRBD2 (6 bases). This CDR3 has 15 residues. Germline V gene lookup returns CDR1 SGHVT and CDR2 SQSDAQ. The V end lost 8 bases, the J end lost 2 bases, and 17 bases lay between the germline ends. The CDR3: CASLPSGGNTDTQYF. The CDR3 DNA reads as TGTGCCAGCCTGCCTTCCGGCGGGAACACAGATACGCAGTATTTT.

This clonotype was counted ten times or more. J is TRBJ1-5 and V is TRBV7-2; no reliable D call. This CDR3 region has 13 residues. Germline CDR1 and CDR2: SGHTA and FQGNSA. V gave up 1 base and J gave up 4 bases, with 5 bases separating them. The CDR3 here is CASSLVRNQPQHF. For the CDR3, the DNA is TGTGCCAGCAGCTTAGTCAGAAATCAGCCCCAGCATTTT.

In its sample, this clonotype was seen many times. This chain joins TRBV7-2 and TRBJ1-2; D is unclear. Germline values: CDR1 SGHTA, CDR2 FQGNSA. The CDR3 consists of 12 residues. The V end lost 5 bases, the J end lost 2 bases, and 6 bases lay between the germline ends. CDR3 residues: CASSPLNYGYTF. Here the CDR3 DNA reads TGTGCCAGCAGCCCCTTGAACTATGGCTACACCTTC.

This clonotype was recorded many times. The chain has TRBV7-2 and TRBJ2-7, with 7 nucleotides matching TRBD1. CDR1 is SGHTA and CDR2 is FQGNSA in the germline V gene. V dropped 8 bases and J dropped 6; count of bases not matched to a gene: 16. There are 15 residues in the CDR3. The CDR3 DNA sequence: TGTGCCAGCTCCCGAATGACAGGGCAGGTAGGCGAGCAGTACTTC. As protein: CASSRMTGQVGEQYF.

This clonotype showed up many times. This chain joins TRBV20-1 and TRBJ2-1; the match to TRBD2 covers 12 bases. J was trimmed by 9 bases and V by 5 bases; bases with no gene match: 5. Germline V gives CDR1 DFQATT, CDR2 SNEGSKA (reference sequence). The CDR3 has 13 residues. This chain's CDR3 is CSASSGRAGEQFF. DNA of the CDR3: TGCAGTGCTTCTAGCGGGAGGGCTGGTGAGCAGTTCTTC.